Sequencing of this T cell receptor beta chain was carried out in a study of low-dose radiotherapy and immunotherapy resistance in tumors. Study summary: Each fraction for Cohort 1 was 0.5 Gy, given every 2 weeks, and the total came to 6.5 Gy.

Gene-specific TRAV and TRBV primers were used for first-strand cDNA, covering alpha and beta chains. TCRs were amplified for about 18 PCR cycles with a constant-region primer and V-primer adapter. Amplification of the isolated mRNA used in vitro transcription. MiXCR was run by TCRdb on the reads, yielding one entry per CDR3 protein. The sample lists some 100,000 distinct CDR3 sequences; about 20% were seen once. The time point denotes: after trial treatment. As for treatment: LDRT plus nivolumab, ipilimumab, low-dose cyclophosphamide and aspirin (RACIN trial). Each donor was administered nivolumab, ipilimumab, aspirin, low-dose cyclophosphamide and low-dose radiotherapy. Germline loops: CDR1 LNHDA, CDR2 SQIVND (reference sequence). CDR3 length: 14 residues. V shed 4 bases and J shed 4 bases, with 13 bases lying between them. The sample holds many counts of this clonotype.

The input for sequencing was PBMCs, taken after low-dose radiotherapy plus immunotherapy. The chain recombines TRBV19 with TRBJ2-5; unclear D gene. The receptor's source is a female donor with ovarian cancer. The CDR3 DNA follows: TGTGCCAGTAGTAACTTTGTGGGGTCAGAGACCCAGTACTTC. Translating gives CASSNFVGSETQYF.